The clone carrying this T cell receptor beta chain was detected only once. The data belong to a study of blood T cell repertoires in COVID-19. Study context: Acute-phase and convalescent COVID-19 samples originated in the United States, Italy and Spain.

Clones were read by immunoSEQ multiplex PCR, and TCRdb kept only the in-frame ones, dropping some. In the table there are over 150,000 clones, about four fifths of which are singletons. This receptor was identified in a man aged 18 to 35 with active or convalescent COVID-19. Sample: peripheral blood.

This CDR3 is CASHSGTDYGYTF. The CDR3 DNA is TGTGCCAGCCACTCCGGGACAGATTATGGCTACACCTTC. The V gene is TRBV28, the J gene TRBJ1-2, with 7 nucleotides matching TRBD1. After removal of 8 bases from V and 5 bases from J, the junction contained 8 bases not matched to a gene. The CDR3 is 13 residues long. Germline loops: CDR1 MDHEN, CDR2 SYDVKM.